This paragraph covers one TCR beta chain sequence. As yet, its antigen is unknown. These data originate in a study of cytomegalovirus exposure and HLA in healthy donors. Findings and limits, study-wide: Specificity for CMV antigens was confirmed in vitro for a few of the CMV-associated chains.

Separate from the approximately 650-subject first cohort, the approximately 120-subject validation cohort was the one that the donors belonged to. Clones were sequenced by immunoSEQ multiplex PCR, and TCRdb holds only the in-frame ones, with some missing. This sample has roughly 120,000 clones; over 85% occur once, and the top ten carry over 1.5%. Germline CDR1 reads KGHSH; CDR2 reads LQKENI. With V trimmed by 5 bases and J by 6 bases, 8 bases remained unmatched. CDR3 size: 15 residues. V is TRBV18 and J is TRBJ2-1; 9 bases agree with TRBD2. Sequencing was carried out using PBMCs. This TCR was recovered from a woman under 30 in good health and CMV-seronegative. For the CDR3, the DNA is TGTGCCAGCTCATTCCCGGGACTAGCAGGCAATGAGCAGTTCTTC. Translating gives CASSFPGLAGNEQFF.